Following are 2 T cell receptor beta chains from one sample sequenced in a study of response to subunit inactivated influenza vaccine. One entry per CDR3 protein results from TCRdb running MiXCR on the RT-PCR reads. The table has some 190,000 distinct CDR3 sequences, around an eighth seen once. The sequencing here drew on CD8+ T cells sorted from PBMCs, taken roughly 5 days after vaccination. The receptors were sampled from a man between 50 and 59 years old who received an inactivated influenza vaccine.

This clonotype was seen a handful of times. This sequence joins TRBV6-2 or TRBV6-3 and TRBJ2-7, with D possibly being TRBD1 (6 bases). V lost 8 bases and J lost 3, with 20 bases in between. This CDR3 contains 15 residues. From germline, CDR1 is MNHEY and CDR2 SVGEGT. The CDR3 DNA reads TGTGCCAGCCGACTCTTGACAGGTGCAAACTACGAGCAGTACTTC. It yields the protein CASRLLTGANYEQYF.

The chain combines TRBV14 with TRBJ1-1, with no clear D. The CDR3 covers 14 residues. The germline CDR1 and CDR2 sequences are SGHDN and FVKESK. V lost 4 bases and J 0 bases, leaving 9 bases between the germline ends. The CDR3, as DNA: TGTGCCAGCAGCCCACCAGGATTGAACACTGAAGCTTTCTTT. Translation gives CASSPPGLNTEAFF.